This section outlines one T cell receptor beta chain sequence together with its context. This entry is derived from a study of blood T cell repertoires in COVID-19. Study overall: T cells, B-cell-depleted T cells, or PBMCs provided the cDNA or gDNA that served as material.

In the original workflow: Reference gene primer amplification gave estimated nucleated cell counts. The data were produced by immunoSEQ multiplex PCR, yet TCRdb's version contains in-frame clones alone and is incomplete. The V and J calls and the clone size are those of that table, but D and trimming were determined from the DNA. Of some 220,000 clones in the sample, nearly 85% were seen once. This clonotype originated in a woman aged 25 to 39 with COVID-19, enrolled during active disease. Input material: peripheral blood.

CDR3 coding DNA: TGTGCCAGCAGCTTAAGGACTAGCTCGTACGAGCAGTACTTC. The encoded protein is CASSLRTSSYEQYF. The V call is TRBV7-2, the J call TRBJ2-7; 8 bases agree with TRBD2. The germline gives CDR1 SGHTA, CDR2 FQGNSA. This CDR3 comprises 14 residues. The V gene end was trimmed by 2 bases and the J gene end by 4 bases; junction bases not matched to a gene: 4. Based on the CDR3 plus reference TRBV7-2 and TRBJ2-7, the full variable domain is GAGVSQSPSNKVTEKGKDVELRCDPISGHTALYWYRQSLGQGLEFLIYFQGNSAPDKSGLPSDRFSAERTGGSVSTLTIQRTQQEDSAVYLCASSLRTSSYEQYFGPGTRLTVT.